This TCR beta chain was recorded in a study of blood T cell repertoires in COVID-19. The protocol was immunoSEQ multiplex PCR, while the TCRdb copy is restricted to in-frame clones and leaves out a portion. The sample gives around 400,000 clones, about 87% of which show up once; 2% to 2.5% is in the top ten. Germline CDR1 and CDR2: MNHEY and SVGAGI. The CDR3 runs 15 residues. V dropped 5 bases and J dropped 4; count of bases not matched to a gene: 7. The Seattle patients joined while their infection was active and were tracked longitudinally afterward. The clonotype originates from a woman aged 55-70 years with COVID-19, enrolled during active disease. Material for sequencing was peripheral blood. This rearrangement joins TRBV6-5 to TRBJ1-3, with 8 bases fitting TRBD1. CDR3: CASSPRTGLGNTIYF. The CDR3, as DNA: TGTGCCAGCAGTCCCCGGACAGGGCTCGGAAACACCATATATTTT.